This note documents a single T cell receptor (beta chain) sequence. This record comes from a study of regulatory T cells in long-lasting Graves disease. CDR1 SEHNR and CDR2 FQNEAQ come from the germline V gene (reference sequence). V was pared by 4 bases and J by 9 bases, with 6 bases of the junction left unmatched. The CDR3 consists of 15 residues. HTBI primers from iRepertoire and Arm-PCR of CDR3 regions yielded the TCR beta libraries. From the multiplex PCR reads, TCRdb called clonotypes with MiXCR, one entry per CDR3 protein. Among 400,000 to 650,000 distinct CDR3 sequences, about 16% were seen once, and the ten largest hold around a quarter. Time point denoted: newly diagnosed GD, antithyroid drugs for less than 3 months. With RNA extracted from PBMCs as input, the TCR library was made. These data were also reused for a study on T cells in Graves' hyperthyroidism and ophthalmopathy.

The chain joins TRBV7-9 to TRBJ1-6; 10 bases fit TRBD1. The sample in question was peripheral blood mononuclear cells (PBMCs), obtained at new diagnosis, from a patient treated with antithyroid drugs. The TCR sequence derives from a woman aged 40 to 65 with Graves disease. The CDR3 is CASSSRTGGPSPLHF. DNA for the CDR3: TGTGCCAGCAGCTCCCGGACAGGGGGTCCTTCACCCCTCCACTTT.